The 8 T cell receptor beta chains below were found in one sample sequenced in a study of neoadjuvant anti-PD-1 for oral cavity cancer. Here immunoSEQ multiplex PCR was the method, and the copy in TCRdb shows in-frame clones only, minus some. Of 15,000 or so clones listed, around 70% are singletons. The sequenced sample was PBMCs, obtained before nivolumab (anti-PD-1) treatment. These receptors originate from a person aged 40 to 85 with oral cavity squamous cell carcinoma.

The chain combines TRBV6-1 with TRBJ1-6; no clear D. Germline V gene data show CDR1 as MNHNS and CDR2 as SASEGT. The V end was cut by 5 bases, the J end by 10 bases, with 15 bases between. This CDR3 has 14 amino acids. The CDR3 nucleotides read TGTGCCAGCAGTTCCGGCCCATACAACTCACCCCTCCACTTT. Amino acid sequence: CASSSGPYNSPLHF.

The chain carries TRBV7-9 and TRBJ1-1, with 7 bases lining up with TRBD1. The CDR3 consists of 13 residues. The germline V gene encodes CDR1 SEHNR and CDR2 FQNEAQ (reference sequence). The trim removed 10 bases at V and 5 bases at J, leaving 10 bases unmatched. In nucleotides, the CDR3 is TGTGCCACCGAGAGGGCAGGGGGTACTGAAGCTTTCTTT. This encodes CATERAGGTEAFF. The full variable domain, completed using reference TRBV7-9 and TRBJ1-1, is DTGVSQNPRHKITKRGQNVTFRCDPISEHNRLYWYRQTLGQGPEFLTYFQNEAQLEKSRLLSDRFSAERPKGSFSTLEIQRTEQGDSAMYLCATERAGGTEAFFGQGTRLTVV.

This clone was seen a few times. V usage is TRBV6-5 and J usage is TRBJ1-2, with D possibly TRBD1 on 6 matching bases. The germline CDR1 and CDR2 sequences are MNHEY and SVGAGI. Between the trimmed V and J ends, which lost 0 bases and 3 bases, there was a span of 8 bases. The CDR3 extends over 14 amino acids. The CDR3 loop reads CASSYSGGDYGYTF. The CDR3 DNA reads as TGTGCCAGCAGTTACTCCGGGGGCGACTATGGCTACACCTTC.

This clone occurred a few times. The chain's CDR3 is CASSLGLASSYEQYF. The CDR3 nucleotides read TGTGCCAGCAGCTTAGGGCTAGCAAGCTCCTACGAGCAGTACTTC. The chain recombines TRBV7-6 with TRBJ2-7, with D maybe TRBD2 (5 bases). The CDR3 has 15 residues. Germline values: CDR1 SGHVS, CDR2 FNYEAQ. With 1 base removed from V and 0 bases from J, the gap between germline ends came to 10 bases.

CDR3 in amino acids: CASRYPAGALNSDTQYF. CDR3 nucleotides: TGCGCCAGCAGATATCCGGCCGGCGCCCTAAACTCAGATACGCAGTATTTT. This chain connects TRBV5-1 to TRBJ2-3; unclear D gene. The germline gives CDR1 SGHRS, CDR2 YFSETQ. V gave up 5 bases and J gave up 4 bases, with 23 bases separating them. This CDR3 region has 17 residues.

The CDR3 sequence is CATCQGYEQFF. CDR3 sequence (DNA): TGTGCCACCTGCCAGGGGTATGAGCAGTTCTTC. The chain links TRBV27 to TRBJ2-1; a possible D gene is TRBD1 (6 bases). The germline CDR1 and CDR2 sequences are MNHEY and SMNVEV (reference sequence). This CDR3 is 11 amino acids long. Trimming removed 10 bases from V and 8 bases from J, with 12 bases in between.

The V gene is TRBV5-1, the J gene TRBJ2-3; D unresolved. The CDR3 totals 12 residues. CDR1 is SGHRS, CDR2 YFSETQ, per germline. Trimming shortened V by 0 bases and J by 2 bases, and 1 base separated the two germline ends. CDR3 sequence (DNA): TGCGCCAGCAGCTTGGTCACAGATACGCAGTATTTT. Translated: CASSLVTDTQYF.

Only a few counts were recorded for this clone. The rearrangement uses TRBV10-3 and TRBJ2-2; TRBD2 is a possible D gene (5 bases). The V and J ends lost 10 bases and 2 bases respectively, with 11 bases between them. Germline CDR1 ENHRY, CDR2 SYGVKD. The CDR3 is 13 residues long. The DNA for the CDR3 is TGTGCCAACCGGGATTCCAACACCGGGGAGCTGTTTTTT. This translates into CANRDSNTGELFF.